This TCR beta chain is drawn from a study of T-cell memory formation after mild COVID-19. General study results and limits: While clones contracting from day 15 to 85 were balanced between CD4 and CD8, later expanders leaned CD4+. CD8+ contracting clones occupied EMRA, while CD4+ ones occupied mainly CM and EM.

TCRdb reprocessed the 5' RACE reads with MiXCR, giving one entry per CDR3 protein. Among about 49,000 distinct CDR3 sequences listed, around 7.3% were seen once. The CDR3 spans 15 residues. Trimming pared 4 bases from V and 6 bases from J, leaving 18 bases between. From germline, CDR1 is SGHVS and CDR2 FQNEAQ. In regard to this clonotype: What it binds is not known.

The sample was PBMCs or a T cell subset sorted from them (not recorded which). The chain is built from TRBV7-8 and TRBJ1-1; D is perhaps TRBD1 (6 bases). The TCR comes from a man aged 18 to 29 who had mild COVID-19 (a few samples of this study predate the infection). Cell type and time point are not known. The CDR3 DNA sequence: TGTGCCAGCAGCTCACCACAGGGATCGATCCCTGAAGCTTTCTTT. This sequence encodes CASSSPQGSIPEAFF.